These 18 T cell receptor beta chains were all obtained from the same sample, sequenced in a study of radiotherapy plus CTLA-4 blockade in lung cancer. Sequencing was performed with immunoSEQ multiplex PCR; in TCRdb, only in-frame clones are kept and a portion is missing. Among around 99,000 clones, just over 85% were seen once, and the ten largest hold roughly 4.9%. Specimen: peripheral blood, collected from a patient treated with radiotherapy plus ipilimumab. These receptors were obtained from a human donor with non-small cell lung cancer that progressed on radiotherapy plus ipilimumab.

This clone appeared once. The chain combines TRBV7-2 with TRBJ2-2; D is ambiguous. From germline, CDR1 is SGHTA and CDR2 FQGNSA. This CDR3 is 13 amino acids long. Trimming shortened V by 5 bases and J by 5 bases, and 9 bases separated the two germline ends. The CDR3 protein is CASSLSSTGELFF. CDR3 bases: TGTGCCAGCAGCCTGAGCTCTACCGGGGAGCTGTTTTTT.

The chain joins TRBV7-8 to TRBJ2-3; TRBD1 agrees at 7 bases. The CDR3 extends over 16 amino acids. J was trimmed by 1 base and V by 4 bases; bases with no gene match: 8. The germline gives CDR1 SGHVS, CDR2 FQNEAQ. CDR3: CASSSTIGQGTDTQYF. The DNA of the CDR3 is TGTGCCAGCAGCTCCACCATAGGACAGGGCACAGATACGCAGTATTTT.

The chain carries TRBV13 and TRBJ2-3; D is uncertain. CDR3 length equals 15 residues. Germline CDR1 reads PRHDT; CDR2 reads FYEKMQ (reference sequence). Trimming cost V 2 bases and J 4 bases, with 13 bases left between them. CDR3 protein: CASSLLDRRADTQYF. The CDR3 coding sequence is TGTGCCAGCAGCTTACTAGATAGACGTGCAGATACGCAGTATTTT.

The chain joins TRBV5-4 to TRBJ2-5; D is undetermined. V lost 0 bases and J 2 bases, leaving 5 bases between the germline ends. The CDR3 totals 13 residues. Germline V lookup: CDR1 SGHNT, CDR2 YYREEE (reference sequence). The CDR3 loop is CASSLDPQETQYF. CDR3 bases: TGTGCCAGCAGCTTGGATCCTCAAGAGACCCAGTACTTC.

This clone has only a few counts. The V gene is TRBV6-6, the J gene TRBJ1-3, with 9 bases identical to TRBD1. Trimming cost V 6 bases and J 3 bases; bases outside gene matches: 6. The germline V gene has CDR1 MNHNY and CDR2 SVGAGI (reference sequence). The CDR3 runs 15 residues. The CDR3 DNA reads as TGTGCCAGCAGACATACAGGGGGCATTGGAAACACCATATATTTT. Protein sequence: CASRHTGGIGNTIYF.

The chain recombines TRBV6-5 with TRBJ2-1, with 11 bases matching TRBD2. This CDR3 has 14 residues. Germline V gives CDR1 MNHEY, CDR2 SVGAGI. V shed 6 bases, J shed 2 bases, and the junction held 0 bases outside the gene matches. CDR3 nucleotide sequence: TGTGCCAGCAGACTAGCGGGAGCCTACAATGAGCAGTTCTTC. Amino acid sequence: CASRLAGAYNEQFF.

The chain is built from TRBV7-9 and TRBJ2-7; D tentatively reads TRBD1 or TRBD2 (5 bases each). Germline V gene sequence: CDR1 SEHNR, CDR2 FQNEAQ (reference sequence). There are 12 residues in the CDR3. Trimming cost V 8 bases and J 1 base, with 9 bases left between them. The DNA for the CDR3 is TGTGCCAGCGGGGACGGTTCCTACGAGCAGTACTTC. Its translation is CASGDGSYEQYF.

The chain employs TRBV4-2 and TRBJ2-7; 7 positions match TRBD2. The CDR3 contains 18 residues. V was clipped by 4 bases and J by 6 bases; unmatched bases: 21. CDR1 LGHNA and CDR2 YNFKEQ come from the germline V gene. For the CDR3, the DNA is TGTGCCAGCAGCCGGACGCCCCTATCCGGGACTAACGCGGGCGAGCAGTACTTC. Encoded protein: CASSRTPLSGTNAGEQYF.

The chain employs TRBV2 and TRBJ2-1; TRBD1 is a possible D gene (6 bases). Between the trimmed V and J ends, which lost 1 base and 0 bases, there was a span of 7 bases. This CDR3 contains 15 residues. CDR1 is SNHLY and CDR2 is FYNNEI in the germline V gene. The DNA for the CDR3 is TGTGCCAGCAGTGAAGACAGGGCCTCCTACAATGAGCAGTTCTTC. Translating gives CASSEDRASYNEQFF.

The J gene is TRBJ2-7, the V gene TRBV2; 14 positions match TRBD2. Germline V gene data show CDR1 as SNHLY and CDR2 as FYNNEI. There are 16 residues in the CDR3. V lost 6 bases and J lost 6; bases outside the gene matches: 10. Written as DNA, the CDR3 is TGTGCCAGCAGCCGAAGGACTAGCGGGAGGAAATTCGAGCAGTACTTC. This sequence encodes CASSRRTSGRKFEQYF.

The chain couples TRBV18 to TRBJ2-4; D not certain. This CDR3 contains 16 residues. Between the trimmed V and J ends, which lost 4 bases and 9 bases, there was a span of 22 bases. Germline V gene lookup returns CDR1 KGHSH and CDR2 LQKENI. The CDR3: CASSRRPRQAESIQYF. In DNA form, the CDR3 reads TGTGCCAGCTCACGACGGCCGCGGCAGGCGGAAAGCATTCAGTACTTC.

The chain couples TRBV5-1 to TRBJ2-1, with D tentatively TRBD1 or TRBD2 (5 bases each). The germline CDR1 and CDR2 sequences are SGHRS and YFSETQ. V was clipped by 0 bases and J by 10 bases, with 17 bases between them. CDR3 length: 15 amino acids. Here the CDR3 reads CASSLAGATGREQFF. Written as DNA, the CDR3 is TGCGCCAGCAGCTTGGCTGGGGCAACGGGACGAGAGCAGTTCTTC.

The chain couples TRBV18 to TRBJ2-6; weak D call: TRBD2 (5 bases). Germline V gene sequence: CDR1 KGHSH, CDR2 LQKENI. The CDR3 sequence is 15 residues long. The V end lost 0 bases, the J end lost 2 bases, and 5 bases lay between the germline ends. CDR3: CASSPPRAGANVLTF. Written as DNA, the CDR3 is TGTGCCAGCTCACCACCGCGGGCTGGGGCCAACGTCCTGACTTTC.

Written as DNA, the CDR3 is TGTGCCCCGTTAGCCCGGGAGGCCCACGAGCAGTACTTC. Protein: CAPLAREAHEQYF. The chain combines TRBV6-6 with TRBJ2-7; 7 nucleotides align to TRBD2. Germline V gives CDR1 MNHNY, CDR2 SVGAGI (reference sequence). Losses at the gene ends were 11 bases for V and 5 bases for J; bases not matched to a gene: 12. The CDR3 is 13 residues long.

This clone occurred once. The chain links TRBV29-1 to TRBJ2-7; 9 nucleotides align to TRBD1. This CDR3 comprises 13 residues. Germline loops: CDR1 SQVTM, CDR2 ANQGSEA. V trimming: 4 bases; J trimming: 1 base; junction bases outside the gene matches: 2. The CDR3 is CSVGDRASYEQYF. The CDR3, as DNA: TGCAGCGTTGGGGACAGGGCGTCCTACGAGCAGTACTTC.

The gene calls are TRBV16 and TRBJ1-2, with TRBD1 as a possible D gene (5 bases). Germline CDR1 is KGHSY and CDR2 is FQNENV. The CDR3 consists of 14 residues. V was trimmed by 4 bases and J by 8 bases, leaving 17 bases between them. The CDR3 loop is CASSPRVQGGGYTF. The CDR3 DNA follows: TGTGCCAGCAGCCCCCGGGTCCAGGGTGGCGGCTACACCTTC.

The CDR3 protein is CASSNTGTGAGEQFF. The CDR3, as DNA: TGCGCCAGTTCAAATACCGGGACAGGTGCTGGTGAGCAGTTCTTC. V usage is TRBV5-1 and J usage is TRBJ2-1; 8 bases map to TRBD1. The CDR3 is 15 amino acids. The germline V gene has CDR1 SGHRS and CDR2 YFSETQ. V lost 8 bases, J lost 9 bases, and 16 bases stayed unmatched.

V usage is TRBV6-5 and J usage is TRBJ1-5; D is uncertain. The CDR3 consists of 15 residues. The ends were cut back, 6 bases at V and 3 bases at J, with 15 bases in the middle. CDR1 is MNHEY and CDR2 is SVGAGI in the germline V gene. CDR3 nucleotides: TGTGCCAGCAGGATTACGTGGGGTTCCAATCAGCCCCAGCATTTT. It yields the protein CASRITWGSNQPQHF.